The 5 T cell receptor beta chains below were found in one sample sequenced in a study of beta chain features in type 1 diabetes. Investigators reverse transcribed all isolated RNA, so they sequenced expressed TCRB transcripts. Generated by immunoSEQ multiplex PCR, the TCRdb table keeps only in-frame clones and is missing some. Among 450,000 to 550,000 clones listed, 30% were seen once. The sample taken for sequencing was naive CD4+ T cells from blood. These TCRs come from a man between 18 and 29 years old in good health.

The chain carries TRBV5-6 and TRBJ1-2, with 9 bases that match TRBD1. The germline V gene has CDR1 SGHDT and CDR2 YYEEEE. V lost 4 bases to trimming and J lost 6 bases; unmatched junction nucleotides: 4. The CDR3 is made up of 13 amino acids. The CDR3 DNA sequence: TGTGCCAGCAGCCTACGGACAGGGGATGGCTACACCTTC. Translation gives CASSLRTGDGYTF.

The chain's CDR3 is CASSLGPGSSDTQYF. The CDR3 DNA reads TGCGCCAGCAGCTTGGGGCCCGGCAGCTCCGATACGCAGTATTTT. This chain joins TRBV5-1 and TRBJ2-3; D gene unclear. Looked up from germline, CDR1 is SGHRS and CDR2 is YFSETQ. The CDR3 runs 15 residues. With 0 bases removed from V and 6 bases from J, the gap between germline ends came to 14 bases.

J is TRBJ1-5 and V is TRBV7-2; D unresolved. Germline CDR1 SGHTA, CDR2 FQGNSA. The CDR3 contains 16 residues. Trimming took 0 bases from V and 0 from J, leaving 9 bases between them. CDR3 region: CASSLARTVSNQPQHF. CDR3 in DNA: TGTGCCAGCAGCTTAGCGCGGACGGTTAGCAATCAGCCCCAGCATTTT.

This clone has just a few counts. The chain couples TRBV14 to TRBJ2-5; 13 bases map to TRBD2. CDR3 length: 16 amino acids. Germline trimming cut 4 bases from V and 4 bases from J; bases unmatched to any gene: 6. Germline lookup yields CDR1 SGHDN and CDR2 FVKESK. This chain's CDR3 is CASSPLRTSGRETQYF. The CDR3 DNA sequence: TGTGCCAGCAGCCCTCTCCGGACTAGCGGGAGAGAGACCCAGTACTTC.

There are a few counts of this clone. V usage is TRBV10-3 and J usage is TRBJ1-1, with D maybe TRBD1 (5 bases). Germline-derived CDR1 and CDR2 are ENHRY and SYGVKD. The CDR3 totals 18 residues. Deletions cut 4 bases from V and 0 bases from J, with 21 bases between. The CDR3 region is CAISGLGRDLKMNTEAFF. The CDR3 bases are TGTGCCATCAGTGGCCTCGGCAGGGACCTCAAGATGAACACTGAAGCTTTCTTT.